Given below is one TCR beta chain in context. The antigen remains unidentified. The sample belongs to a study of T cell responses to AZD1222 COVID-19 vaccine. Regarding the study as a whole: Nearly half of spike-specific TCRs reportedly target variant regions that are unmutated in the B.1.351 and B.1.1.7 variants. AZD1222 recipients seropositive at baseline numbered only 5 or 6. Elevations in Spike-specific TCR breadth and depth followed administration of two AZD1222 doses.

The CDR3 is 11 amino acids. V shed 6 bases and J shed 4 bases, with 6 bases lying between them. CDR1 and CDR2 (germline): LNHDA, SQIVND (reference sequence). This table comes from immunoSEQ multiplex PCR, and its TCRdb copy is limited to in-frame clones, with some not included. The sample has about 100,000 clones, 87% seen once; the top ten hold approximately 15%. The receptor comes from an adult in good health. V and J are TRBV19 and TRBJ2-5; D uncertain. Sequences were derived from peripheral blood, sampled on day 0 of AZD1222 vaccination. The CDR3: CASSLSETQYF. The CDR3 nucleotides read TGTGCCAGTAGCCTCTCAGAGACCCAGTACTTC. Using reference TRBV19 and TRBJ2-5 for the parts outside the CDR3, the full variable domain is DGGITQSPKYLFRKEGQNVTLSCEQNLNHDAMYWYRQDPGQGLRLIYYSQIVNDFQKGDIAEGYSVSREKKESFPLTVTSAQKNPTAFYLCASSLSETQYFGPGTRLLVL.